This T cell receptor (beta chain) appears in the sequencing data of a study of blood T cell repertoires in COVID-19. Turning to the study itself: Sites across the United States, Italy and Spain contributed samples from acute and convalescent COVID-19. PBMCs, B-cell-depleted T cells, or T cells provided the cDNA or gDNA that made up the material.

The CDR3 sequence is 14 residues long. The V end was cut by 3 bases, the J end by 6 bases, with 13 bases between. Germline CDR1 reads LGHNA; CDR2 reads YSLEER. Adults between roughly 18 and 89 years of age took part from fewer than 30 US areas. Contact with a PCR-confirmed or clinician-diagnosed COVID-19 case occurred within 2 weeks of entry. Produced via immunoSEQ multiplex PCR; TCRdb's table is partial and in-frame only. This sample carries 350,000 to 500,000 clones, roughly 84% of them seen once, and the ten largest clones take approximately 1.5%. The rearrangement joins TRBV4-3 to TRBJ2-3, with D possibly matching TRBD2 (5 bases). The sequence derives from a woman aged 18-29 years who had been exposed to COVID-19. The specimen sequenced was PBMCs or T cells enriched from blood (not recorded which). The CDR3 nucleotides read TGCGCCAGCAGCCAGGACTCAGGTCCGGATACGCAGTATTTT. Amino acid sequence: CASSQDSGPDTQYF.